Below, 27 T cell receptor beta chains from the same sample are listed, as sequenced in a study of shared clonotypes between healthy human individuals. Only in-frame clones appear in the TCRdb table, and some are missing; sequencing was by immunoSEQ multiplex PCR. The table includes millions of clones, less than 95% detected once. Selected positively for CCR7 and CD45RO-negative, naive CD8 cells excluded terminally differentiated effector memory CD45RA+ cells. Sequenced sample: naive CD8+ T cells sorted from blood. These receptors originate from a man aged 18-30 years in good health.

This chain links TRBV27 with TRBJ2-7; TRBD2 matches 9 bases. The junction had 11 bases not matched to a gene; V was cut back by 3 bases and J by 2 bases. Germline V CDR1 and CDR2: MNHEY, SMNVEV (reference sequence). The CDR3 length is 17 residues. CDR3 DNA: TGTGCCAGCAGTTTTCTCAGAGTAGCGGGGGAACCCTACGAGCAGTACTTC. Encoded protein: CASSFLRVAGEPYEQYF.

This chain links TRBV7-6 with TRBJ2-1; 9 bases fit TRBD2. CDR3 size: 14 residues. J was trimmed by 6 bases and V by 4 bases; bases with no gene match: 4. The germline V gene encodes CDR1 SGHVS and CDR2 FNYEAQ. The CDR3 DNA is TGTGCCAGCAGCTATAGCGGGAGAGGCAATGAGCAGTTCTTC. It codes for CASSYSGRGNEQFF. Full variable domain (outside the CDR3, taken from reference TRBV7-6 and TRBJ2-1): GAGVSQSPRYKVTKRGQDVALRCDPISGHVSLYWYRQALGQGPEFLTYFNYEAQQDKSGLPNDRFSAERPEGSISTLTIQRTEQRDSAMYRCASSYSGRGNEQFFGPGTRLTVL.

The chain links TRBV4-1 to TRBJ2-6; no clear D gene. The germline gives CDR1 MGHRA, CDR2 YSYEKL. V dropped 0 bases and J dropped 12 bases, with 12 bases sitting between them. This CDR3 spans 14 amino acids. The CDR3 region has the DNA TGCGCCAGCAGCCAAGAACAGCCGTCATCCGTCCTGACTTTC. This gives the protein CASSQEQPSSVLTF.

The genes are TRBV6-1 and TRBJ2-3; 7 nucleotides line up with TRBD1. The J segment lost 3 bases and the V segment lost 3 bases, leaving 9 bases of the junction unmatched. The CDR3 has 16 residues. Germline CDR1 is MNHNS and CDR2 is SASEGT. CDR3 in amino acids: CASSELKQGSTDTQYF. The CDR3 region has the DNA TGTGCCAGCAGTGAGTTAAAACAGGGGAGTACAGATACGCAGTATTTT.

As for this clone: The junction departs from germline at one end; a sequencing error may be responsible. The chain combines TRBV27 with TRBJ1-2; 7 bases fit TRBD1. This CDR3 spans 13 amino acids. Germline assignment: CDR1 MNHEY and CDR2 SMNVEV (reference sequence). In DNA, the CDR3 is TGTGCCAGCAGTTTAAGGTCAGGGGGTCCCGATTTCTTC. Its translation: CASSLRSGGPDFF.

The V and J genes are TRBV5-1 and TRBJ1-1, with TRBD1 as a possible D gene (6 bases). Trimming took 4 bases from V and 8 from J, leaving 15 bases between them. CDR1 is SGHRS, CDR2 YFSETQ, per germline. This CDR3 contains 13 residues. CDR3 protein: CASSIGSGTEAFF. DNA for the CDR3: TGCGCCAGCAGCATCGGGTCCGGGACAGAAGCTTTCTTT.

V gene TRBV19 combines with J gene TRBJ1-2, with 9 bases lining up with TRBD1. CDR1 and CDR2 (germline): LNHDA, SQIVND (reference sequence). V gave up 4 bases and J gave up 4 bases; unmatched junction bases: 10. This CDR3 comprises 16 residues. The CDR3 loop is CASSSEWTGEPYGYTF. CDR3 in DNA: TGTGCCAGTAGTAGCGAATGGACAGGGGAACCCTATGGCTACACCTTC.

Written as DNA, the CDR3 is TGTGCCAGCAGTTCACAGGGTTATATCAATCAGCCCCAGCATTTT. Amino acids: CASSSQGYINQPQHF. The chain uses TRBV28 and TRBJ1-5; TRBD1 is a possible D gene (6 bases). Germline CDR1 is MDHEN and CDR2 is SYDVKM. This CDR3 is 15 amino acids long. The V gene lost 4 bases and the J gene lost 3 bases, with 13 bases spanning the gap.

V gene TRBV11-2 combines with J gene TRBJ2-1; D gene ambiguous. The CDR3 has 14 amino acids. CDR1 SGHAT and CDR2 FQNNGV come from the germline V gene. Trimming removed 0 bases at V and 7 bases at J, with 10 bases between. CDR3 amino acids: CASSLEYDENEQFF. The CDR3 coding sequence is TGTGCCAGCAGCTTAGAGTATGATGAGAATGAGCAGTTCTTC.

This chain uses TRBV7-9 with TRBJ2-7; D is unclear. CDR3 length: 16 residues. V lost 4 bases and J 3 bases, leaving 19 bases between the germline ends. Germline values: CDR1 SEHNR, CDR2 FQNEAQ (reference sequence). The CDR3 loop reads CASSSGPSPLLYEQYF. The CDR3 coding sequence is TGTGCCAGCAGCTCTGGACCGTCCCCACTTCTCTACGAGCAGTACTTC.

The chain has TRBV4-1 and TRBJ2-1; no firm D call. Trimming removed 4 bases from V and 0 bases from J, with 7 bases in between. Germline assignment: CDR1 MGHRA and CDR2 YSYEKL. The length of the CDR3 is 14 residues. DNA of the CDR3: TGCGCCAGCAGCCCCACGCCCTCCTACAATGAGCAGTTCTTC. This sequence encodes CASSPTPSYNEQFF.

CDR3 sequence reads: CASSLTLGGTEAFF. The CDR3 coding sequence is TGTGCCAGCAGCCTGACACTCGGGGGCACTGAAGCTTTCTTT. V usage is TRBV7-3 and J usage is TRBJ1-1; tentatively, D is TRBD1 (5 bases). Between the trimmed V and J ends, which lost 5 bases and 4 bases, there was a span of 14 bases. The CDR3 is made up of 14 amino acids. Germline CDR1 and CDR2: SGHTA and FQGTGA.

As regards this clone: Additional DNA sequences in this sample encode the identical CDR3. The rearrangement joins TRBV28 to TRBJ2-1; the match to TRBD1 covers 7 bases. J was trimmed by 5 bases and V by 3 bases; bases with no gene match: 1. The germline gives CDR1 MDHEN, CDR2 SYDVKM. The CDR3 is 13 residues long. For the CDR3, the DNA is TGTGCCAGCAGTTTCACAGGGGACAATGAGCAGTTCTTC. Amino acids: CASSFTGDNEQFF.

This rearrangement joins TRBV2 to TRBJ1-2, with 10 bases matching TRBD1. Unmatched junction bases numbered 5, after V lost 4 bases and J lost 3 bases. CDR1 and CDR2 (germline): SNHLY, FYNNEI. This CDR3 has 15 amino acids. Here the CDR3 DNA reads TGTGCCAGCAGTGGTAGACAGGGGGCGGACTATGGCTACACCTTC. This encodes CASSGRQGADYGYTF.

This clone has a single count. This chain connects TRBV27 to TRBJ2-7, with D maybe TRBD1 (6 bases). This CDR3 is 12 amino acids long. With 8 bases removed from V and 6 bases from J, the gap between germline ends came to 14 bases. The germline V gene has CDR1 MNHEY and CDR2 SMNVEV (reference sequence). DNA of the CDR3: TGTGCCAGCTGGGACACCCCCTTCGAGCAGTACTTC. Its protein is CASWDTPFEQYF.

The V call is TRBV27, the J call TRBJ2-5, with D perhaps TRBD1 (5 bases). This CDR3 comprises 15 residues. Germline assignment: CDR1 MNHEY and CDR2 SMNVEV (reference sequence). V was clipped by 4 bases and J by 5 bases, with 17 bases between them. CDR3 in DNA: TGTGCCAGCAGTTCCCGCCAGGGTATAGAGGAGACCCAGTACTTC. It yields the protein CASSSRQGIEETQYF.

Here the CDR3 reads CASRDLDRDTDTQYF. CDR3 nucleotides: TGTGCCAGCAGAGACCTCGATAGGGACACAGATACGCAGTATTTT. The chain combines TRBV2 with TRBJ2-3; D call uncertain. The CDR3 runs to 15 residues. With 6 bases removed from V and 2 bases from J, the gap between germline ends came to 15 bases. Germline CDR1 SNHLY, CDR2 FYNNEI.

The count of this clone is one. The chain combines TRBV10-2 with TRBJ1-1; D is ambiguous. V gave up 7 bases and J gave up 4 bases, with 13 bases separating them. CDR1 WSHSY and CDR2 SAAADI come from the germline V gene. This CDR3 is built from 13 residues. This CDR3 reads CASTPTWGTEAFF. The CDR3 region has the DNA TGCGCCAGCACCCCGACTTGGGGCACTGAAGCTTTCTTT.

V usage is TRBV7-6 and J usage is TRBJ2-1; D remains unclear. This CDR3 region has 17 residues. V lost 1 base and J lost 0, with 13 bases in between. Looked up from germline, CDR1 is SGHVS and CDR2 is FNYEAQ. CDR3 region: CASSLEVGDFSYNEQFF. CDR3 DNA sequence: TGTGCCAGCAGCTTAGAGGTCGGAGACTTCTCCTACAATGAGCAGTTCTTC.

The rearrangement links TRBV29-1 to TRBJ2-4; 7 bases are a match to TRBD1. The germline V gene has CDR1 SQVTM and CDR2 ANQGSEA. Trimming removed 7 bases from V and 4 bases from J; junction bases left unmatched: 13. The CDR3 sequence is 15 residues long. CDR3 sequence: CSGSGQDGLKNIQYF. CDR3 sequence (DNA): TGCAGCGGCTCAGGACAGGATGGGTTAAAAAACATTCAGTACTTC.

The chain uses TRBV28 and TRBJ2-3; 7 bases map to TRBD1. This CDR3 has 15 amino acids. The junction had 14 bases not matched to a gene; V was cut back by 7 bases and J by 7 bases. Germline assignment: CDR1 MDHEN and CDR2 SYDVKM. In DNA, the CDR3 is TGTGCCAGCACCCCAAGGGACAGAATCAAATATACGCAGTATTTT. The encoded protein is CASTPRDRIKYTQYF.

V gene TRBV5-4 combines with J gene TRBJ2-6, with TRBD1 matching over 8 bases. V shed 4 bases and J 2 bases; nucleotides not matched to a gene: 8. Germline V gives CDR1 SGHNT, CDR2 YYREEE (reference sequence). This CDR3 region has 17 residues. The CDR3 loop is CASSVDRGGTGANVLTF. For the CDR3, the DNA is TGTGCCAGCAGCGTTGACAGGGGCGGCACTGGGGCCAACGTCCTGACTTTC.

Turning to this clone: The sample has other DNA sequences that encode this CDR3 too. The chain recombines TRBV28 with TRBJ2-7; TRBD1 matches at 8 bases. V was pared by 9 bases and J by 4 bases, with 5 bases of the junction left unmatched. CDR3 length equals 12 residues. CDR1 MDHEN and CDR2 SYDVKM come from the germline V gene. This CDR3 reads CASSDRGYEQYF. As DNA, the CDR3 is TGTGCCAGTAGTGACAGGGGATACGAGCAGTACTTC.

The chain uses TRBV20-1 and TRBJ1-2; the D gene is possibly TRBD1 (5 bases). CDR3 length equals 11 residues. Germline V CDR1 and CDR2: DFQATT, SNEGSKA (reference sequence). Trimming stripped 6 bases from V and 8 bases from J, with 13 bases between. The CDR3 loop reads CSARLGDGYTF. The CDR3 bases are TGCAGTGCGAGGCTGGGGGACGGCTACACCTTC.

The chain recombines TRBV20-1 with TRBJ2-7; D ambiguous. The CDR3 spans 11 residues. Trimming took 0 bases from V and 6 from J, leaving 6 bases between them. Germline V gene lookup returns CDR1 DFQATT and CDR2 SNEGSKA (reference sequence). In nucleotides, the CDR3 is TGCAGTGCTAGAGAAGTGAGCGAGCAGTACTTC. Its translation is CSAREVSEQYF.

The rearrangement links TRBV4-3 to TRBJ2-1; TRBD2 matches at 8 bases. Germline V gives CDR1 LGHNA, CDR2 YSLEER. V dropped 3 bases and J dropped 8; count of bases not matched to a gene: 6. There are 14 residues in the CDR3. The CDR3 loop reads CASSQREVLDEQFF. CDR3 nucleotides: TGCGCCAGCAGCCAGCGGGAGGTCTTAGATGAGCAGTTCTTC.

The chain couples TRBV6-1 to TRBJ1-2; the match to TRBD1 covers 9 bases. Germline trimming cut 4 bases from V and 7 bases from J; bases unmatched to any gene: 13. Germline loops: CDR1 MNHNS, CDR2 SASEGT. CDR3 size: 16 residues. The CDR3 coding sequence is TGTGCCAGCAGTGGGCCGGGACAGGGAAGTTCAGGTGGCTACACCTTC. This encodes CASSGPGQGSSGGYTF.